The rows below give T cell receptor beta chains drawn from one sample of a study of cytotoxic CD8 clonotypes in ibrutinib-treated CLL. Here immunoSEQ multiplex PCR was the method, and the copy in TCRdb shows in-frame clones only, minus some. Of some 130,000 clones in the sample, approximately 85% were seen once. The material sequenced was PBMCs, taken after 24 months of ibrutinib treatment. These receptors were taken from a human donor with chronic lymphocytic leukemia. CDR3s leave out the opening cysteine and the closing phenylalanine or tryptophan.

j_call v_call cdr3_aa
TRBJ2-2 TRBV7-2 ASSLQGYGGELF
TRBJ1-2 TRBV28 ASYLTGTFGYT
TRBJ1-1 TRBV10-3 AISETGGHEAF
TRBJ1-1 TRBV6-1 ASVAPVNTEAF
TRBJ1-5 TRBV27 ASGSGNQPQH
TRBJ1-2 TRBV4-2 ASSHLRGTLDSGYT
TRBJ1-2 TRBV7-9 ASSSSNQGANGYT
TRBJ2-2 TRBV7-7 ASSLAGQGFTGELF
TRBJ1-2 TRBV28 ASSHLQKRYGYT
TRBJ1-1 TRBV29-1 SVNRAETEAF
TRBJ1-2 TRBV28 ASTWGPANYGYT
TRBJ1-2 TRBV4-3 ASSQSRQEENHGYT
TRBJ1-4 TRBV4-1 ASSAREGRGEKLF
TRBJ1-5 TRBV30 AWEHGYSNQPQH
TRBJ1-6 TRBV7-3 ASSNGRGSPLH
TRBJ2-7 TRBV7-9 ASSNWRKGYEQY
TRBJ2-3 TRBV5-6 ASSLRVYSTDTQY
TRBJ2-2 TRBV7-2 ASSSGRVRGELF